This entry describes one TCR beta chain. The antigen is not known. V was shortened by 5 bases and J by 4 bases, with 14 bases between the two germline ends. The CDR3 covers 14 residues. In germline, CDR1 is SGHTA, CDR2 FQGNSA. The data were taken from a study of Ad26.COV2.S vaccination and SARS-CoV-2 variants. General study findings and limits: Measurement of non-spike TCR breadth gave similar results in vaccine and placebo recipients.

Libraries were prepared by immunoSEQ multiplex PCR; TCRdb keeps only in-frame clonotypes and omits some of them. The data show 45,000 or so clones, 83% seen once. The material sequenced was peripheral blood, taken after recovery from COVID-19. The receptor was isolated from a human donor who had recovered from COVID-19. The V and J genes are TRBV7-2 and TRBJ1-2; no clear D. CDR3 in amino acids: CASSPGHPLYGYTF. CDR3 DNA sequence: TGTGCCAGCAGCCCGGGCCACCCCCTCTATGGCTACACCTTC.